This T cell receptor beta chain was identified during a study of blood T cell repertoires in COVID-19. Clones were sequenced by immunoSEQ multiplex PCR, and TCRdb holds only the in-frame ones, with some missing. Among 100,000 to 150,000 clones listed, approximately 80% were seen once. The CDR3 consists of 16 residues. Trimming shortened V by 4 bases and J by 6 bases, and 19 bases separated the two germline ends. The germline V gene encodes CDR1 MGHRA and CDR2 YSYEKL. The sample consisted of peripheral blood. The clonotype was recovered from a man aged 35 to 55 with active or convalescent COVID-19. V usage is TRBV4-1 and J usage is TRBJ2-1, with a possible D match to TRBD1 (6 bases). CDR3 loop: CASSPSPSGQSNEQFF. The CDR3 nucleotides read TGCGCCAGCAGCCCGTCCCCCAGCGGACAGTCCAATGAGCAGTTCTTC.